These 19 T cell receptor beta chains originate from one sample sequenced in a study of T-cell reconstitution after alpha-beta-depleted transplantation in children. It was with unique molecular identifiers that the TCRbeta library was prepared. TCRdb independently ran MiXCR on the PCR reads; one entry per CDR3 protein. The sample has approximately 640,000 distinct CDR3 sequences; roughly 17% are singletons. Sequences were derived from PBMCs from the stem cell graft donor, sampled from the stem cell graft. These receptor sequences come from a human donor who donated a stem cell graft to a child with acute myeloid leukemia.

This clonotype turned up a few times. The genes are TRBV12-3 or TRBV12-4 and TRBJ1-1; TRBD1 might be the D (6 bases). The CDR3 loop spans 13 amino acids. V was cut by 8 bases and J by 4 bases, with 14 bases left in between. CDR3 loop: CASQQGGFTEAFF. CDR3 DNA sequence: TGTGCCAGCCAACAGGGCGGGTTCACTGAAGCTTTCTTT.

The chain joins TRBV15 to TRBJ1-6, with a tentative D call TRBD1 (5 bases). Deletions cut 5 bases from V and 6 bases from J, with 14 bases between. The CDR3 is 15 amino acids. Germline CDR1 and CDR2: LNHNV and YYDKDF (reference sequence). The CDR3 is CATSARQSRNSPLHF. The DNA for the CDR3 is TGTGCCACCAGCGCCCGACAGAGCCGTAATTCACCCCTCCACTTT.

The V gene is TRBV29-1, the J gene TRBJ1-2; TRBD1 agrees at 12 bases. Per germline, CDR1 SQVTM and CDR2 ANQGSEA. This CDR3 is built from 14 residues. J was trimmed by 4 bases and V by 7 bases; bases with no gene match: 7. Here the CDR3 DNA reads TGCAGCGCGGGGACAGGGGGCGAAGGCTATGGCTACACCTTC. Encoded protein: CSAGTGGEGYGYTF.

For this clonotype: This sequence may be a read error, since a much larger clone differs from it by one base. The gene calls are TRBV4-3 and TRBJ2-3; 7 bases align to TRBD2. Germline V lookup: CDR1 LGHNA, CDR2 YSLEER. CDR3 length: 15 amino acids. CDR3 in DNA: TGCGCCACCAGCCTTCAGCGGGGAAGCACAGATACGCAGTATTTT. Translation: CATSLQRGSTDTQYF.

The V gene is TRBV7-8, the J gene TRBJ1-1; no definite D call. Germline CDR1 reads SGHVS; CDR2 reads FQNEAQ. This CDR3 region has 14 residues. V gave up 5 bases and J gave up 0 bases, with 10 bases separating them. The CDR3 nucleotides read TGTGCCAGCAGCCGAACCACGATGAACACTGAAGCTTTCTTT. Translated, it gives CASSRTTMNTEAFF. Variable domain in full (rest from reference TRBV7-8 and TRBJ1-1): GAGVSQSPRYKVAKRGQDVALRCDPISGHVSLFWYQQALGQGPEFLTYFQNEAQLDKSGLPSDRFFAERPEGSVSTLKIQRTQQEDSAVYLCASSRTTMNTEAFFGQGTRLTVV.

The rearrangement uses TRBV7-9 and TRBJ2-1, with 7 bases lining up with TRBD1. The CDR3 totals 17 residues. Germline-derived CDR1 and CDR2 are SEHNR and FQNEAQ (reference sequence). J was trimmed by 7 bases and V by 4 bases; bases with no gene match: 16. CDR3 amino acids: CASSSRTGTRDRNEQFF. The CDR3 DNA sequence: TGTGCCAGCAGCTCCCGGACAGGTACCAGGGACCGTAATGAGCAGTTCTTC.

Only a few counts were recorded for this clonotype. J is TRBJ2-5 and V is TRBV5-5; perhaps TRBD1 as D (5 bases). V was cut by 0 bases and J by 1 base, with 10 bases left in between. CDR1 SGHKS and CDR2 YYEKEE come from the germline V gene (reference sequence). This CDR3 is built from 15 residues. Here the CDR3 reads CASSLERRVQETQYF. Here the CDR3 DNA reads TGTGCCAGCAGCTTGGAACGCAGGGTCCAAGAGACCCAGTACTTC.

This clonotype occurred a few times. The gene calls are TRBV28 and TRBJ1-3; unclear D gene. Deletions cut 2 bases from V and 0 bases from J, with 5 bases between. This CDR3 spans 14 amino acids. Germline loops: CDR1 MDHEN, CDR2 SYDVKM. This CDR3 is CASSLPLSGNTIYF. The CDR3 DNA follows: TGTGCCAGCAGTTTACCCCTCTCTGGAAACACCATATATTTT.

This clonotype has only a few counts. The J gene is TRBJ1-2, the V gene TRBV7-2; possible D gene TRBD1, 6 bases. V dropped 1 base and J dropped 3 bases, with 12 bases sitting between them. This CDR3 is 15 amino acids long. CDR1 SGHTA and CDR2 FQGNSA come from the germline V gene. CDR3 sequence: CASSLGGGWDYGYTF. CDR3 sequence (DNA): TGTGCCAGCAGCTTAGGCGGGGGCTGGGACTATGGCTACACCTTC.

This clonotype has just a few counts. This chain connects TRBV7-2 to TRBJ2-2; tentatively, D is TRBD1 (5 bases). This CDR3 is built from 15 residues. V was trimmed by 5 bases and J by 0 bases, leaving 10 bases between them. The germline gives CDR1 SGHTA, CDR2 FQGNSA. This CDR3 reads CASSPVGANTGELFF. In DNA form, the CDR3 reads TGTGCCAGCAGCCCAGTAGGGGCGAACACCGGGGAGCTGTTTTTT.

This clonotype was seen ten or more times. This chain connects TRBV9 to TRBJ2-1; 10 positions match TRBD2. V lost 4 bases and J lost 0; bases outside the gene matches: 4. The CDR3 totals 16 residues. From germline, CDR1 is SGDLS and CDR2 YYNGEE. CDR3 in amino acids: CASSPPSGSSYNEQFF. The DNA for the CDR3 is TGTGCCAGCAGCCCTCCTAGCGGGAGCTCCTACAATGAGCAGTTCTTC.

This clonotype occurred many times. The chain is built from TRBV12-3 or TRBV12-4 and TRBJ1-2; D unclear. Trimming cost V 5 bases and J 4 bases, with 8 bases left between them. The CDR3 loop spans 12 amino acids. The CDR3 here is CASSTGRYGYTF. The CDR3 DNA reads TGTGCCAGCAGTACCGGACGCTATGGCTACACCTTC.

This clonotype was recorded many times. The chain couples TRBV7-3 to TRBJ2-7; D may be TRBD1 (5 bases). Germline CDR1 SGHTA, CDR2 FQGTGA. Trimming left V 4 bases short and J 3 bases short, with 16 bases between. The CDR3 has 15 amino acids. CDR3 coding DNA: TGTGCCAGCAGCTCCTCATCCTCGACAGACTACGAGCAGTACTTC. Protein: CASSSSSSTDYEQYF. The complete variable domain, with remaining parts taken from reference TRBV7-3 and TRBJ2-7, reads GAGVSQTPSNKVTEKGKYVELRCDPISGHTALYWYRQSLGQGPEFLIYFQGTGAADDSGLPNDRFFAVRPEGSVSTLKIQRTERGDSAVYLCASSSSSSTDYEQYFGPGTRLTVT.

At least ten counts were recorded for this clonotype. This chain joins TRBV20-1 and TRBJ2-3; maybe TRBD2 (5 bases). This CDR3 region has 16 residues. V shed 7 bases and J shed 1 base, with 21 bases lying between them. The V gene's germline CDR1 is DFQATT and CDR2 SNEGSKA (reference sequence). The chain's CDR3 is CSVLNPDWYRTDTQYF. The CDR3, as DNA: TGCAGTGTCTTAAACCCGGACTGGTATCGCACAGATACGCAGTATTTT.

This clonotype was detected ten times or more. The chain couples TRBV15 to TRBJ1-1; D is uncertain. Germline CDR1 and CDR2: LNHNV and YYDKDF (reference sequence). V gave up 0 bases and J gave up 4 bases, with 6 bases separating them. The CDR3 has 13 amino acids. The CDR3 loop is CATSRDLITEAFF. The DNA for the CDR3 is TGTGCCACCAGCAGAGATCTTATCACTGAAGCTTTCTTT.

The chain employs TRBV28 and TRBJ2-6; maybe TRBD1 (6 bases). Per the germline V gene, CDR1 is MDHEN and CDR2 is SYDVKM. The CDR3 totals 17 residues. Trimming took off 6 bases at V and 0 bases at J, with 15 bases between the two ends. DNA of the CDR3: TGTGCCAGCAGACCCGGGACACCGGCCTCTGGGGCCAACGTCCTGACTTTC. Its protein is CASRPGTPASGANVLTF.

This clonotype was counted at least ten times. This chain uses TRBV20-1 with TRBJ2-4; D is perhaps TRBD1 or TRBD2 (7 bases each). Germline CDR1 reads DFQATT; CDR2 reads SNEGSKA (reference sequence). V lost 6 bases and J 9 bases, leaving 21 bases between the germline ends. The CDR3 spans 14 residues. The CDR3 region has the DNA TGCAGTGCCCAGCCGCTTACAGGGGAGGGCATTCAGTACTTC. Translation: CSAQPLTGEGIQYF.

The rearrangement uses TRBV4-3 and TRBJ2-7; 11 bases are shared with TRBD1. CDR1 and CDR2 from the germline V gene are LGHNA and YSLEER. This CDR3 is 15 amino acids long. With V trimmed by 2 bases and J by 2 bases, 2 bases remained unmatched. The CDR3 DNA is TGCGCCAGCAGCCAAACGGGACAGGGGGCCTACGAGCAGTACTTC. It codes for CASSQTGQGAYEQYF.

This clonotype was seen a few times. The chain links TRBV20-1 to TRBJ2-7; D gene unclear. V dropped 3 bases and J dropped 2 bases, with 11 bases sitting between them. CDR3 length equals 13 residues. Germline CDR1 is DFQATT and CDR2 is SNEGSKA (reference sequence). The DNA of the CDR3 is TGCAGTGCTAGTTCGGACGGAACCTACGAGCAGTACGTC. Amino acids: CSASSDGTYEQYV.